This T cell receptor (beta chain) emerged from a study of T cell repertoires in cytomegalovirus infection. Study background: Recently identified HLA-C-restricted CMV epitopes were among the peptides used. Indications came from public TCR beta signatures; they pointed to CMV infection and to a matching HLA type. The study's findings and limits: Of the TCR beta families, the public ones yielded a cumulative frequency that identified carriers of CMV plus the relevant HLA. Within the response measured ex vivo, HLA-C-restricted CMV-specific TCR beta clonotypes were dominant.

TCRdb processed the reads anew with MiXCR; each CDR3 protein has one entry. The sample has about a million distinct CDR3 sequences, 30% to 40% seen once. Deletions cut 1 base from V and 6 bases from J, with 15 bases between. The CDR3 has 15 amino acids. Per the germline V gene, CDR1 is MNHNS and CDR2 is SASEGT. Note on this clonotype: As yet, its antigen is unknown.

The material was cultured CD8+ T cells from PBMCs, obtained from culture after CMV antigen stimulation. This chain uses TRBV6-1 with TRBJ1-2; D gene unclear. This receptor was taken from a human donor in good health (CMV status not recorded). Some clones in this sample may be carry-over from other donors' samples. The CDR3 DNA sequence: TGTGCCAGCAGTGAAGAGCCAGGCCTTCGGAATGGCTACACCTTC. Protein sequence: CASSEEPGLRNGYTF.